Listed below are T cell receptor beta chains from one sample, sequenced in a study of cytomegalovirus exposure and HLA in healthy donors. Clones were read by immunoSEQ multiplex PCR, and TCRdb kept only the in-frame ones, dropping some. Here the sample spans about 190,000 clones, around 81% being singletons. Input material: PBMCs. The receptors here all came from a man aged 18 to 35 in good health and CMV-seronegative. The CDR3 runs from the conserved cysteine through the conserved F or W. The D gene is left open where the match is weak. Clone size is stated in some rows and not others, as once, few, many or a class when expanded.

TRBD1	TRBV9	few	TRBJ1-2	CASSVARQGWDYGYTF	TGTGCCAGCAGCGTAGCTAGACAGGGGTGGGACTATGGCTACACCTTC
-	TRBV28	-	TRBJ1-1	CASSSQTYQGTEAFF	TGTGCCAGCAGTTCCCAGACCTATCAGGGCACTGAAGCTTTCTTT
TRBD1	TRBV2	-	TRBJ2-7	CASSGDRYTYEQYF	TGTGCCAGCAGTGGGGACAGGTATACCTACGAGCAGTACTTC
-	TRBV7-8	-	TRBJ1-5	CASSLATGRPGHF	TGTGCCAGCAGCTTAGCCACAGGGCGACCTGGGCATTTT
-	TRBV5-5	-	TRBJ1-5	CASSFSSGISNQPQHF	TGTGCCAGCAGCTTTAGCAGCGGAATTAGCAATCAGCCCCAGCATTTT
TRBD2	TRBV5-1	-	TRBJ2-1	CASSLNPSGGAHNEQFF	TGCGCCAGCAGCTTGAATCCTAGCGGGGGGGCCCACAATGAGCAGTTCTTC
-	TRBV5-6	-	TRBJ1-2	CASSLGQSVYGYTF	TGTGCCAGCAGCTTAGGACAGTCCGTTTATGGCTACACCTTC
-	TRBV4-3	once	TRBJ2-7	CASSRAGTNVDEQYF	TGCGCCAGCAGCCGGGCCGGGACAAATGTCGACGAGCAGTACTTC
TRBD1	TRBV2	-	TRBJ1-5	CATAGTGDGQPQHF	TGTGCCACCGCCGGGACAGGGGACGGTCAGCCCCAGCATTTT
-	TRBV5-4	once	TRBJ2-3	CASRTDRTNRDTQYF	TGTGCCAGCCGAACGGACAGGACTAATCGGGATACGCAGTATTTT
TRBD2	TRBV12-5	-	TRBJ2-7	CASAGGGNREQYF	TGTGCTAGTGCCGGCGGGGGGAATAGGGAGCAGTACTTC
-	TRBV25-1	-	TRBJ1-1	CASSDGLNTEAFF	TGTGCCAGCAGTGACGGTCTGAACACTGAAGCTTTCTTT
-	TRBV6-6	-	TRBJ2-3	CASSYSNGHTDTQYF	TGTGCCAGCAGTTACTCGAATGGGCACACAGATACGCAGTATTTT
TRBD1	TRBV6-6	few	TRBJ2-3	CASSNIGQGSTDTQYF	TGTGCCAGCAGCAACATCGGACAGGGTAGCACAGATACGCAGTATTTT
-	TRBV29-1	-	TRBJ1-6	CSVQVAGDSPLHF	TGCAGCGTTCAAGTGGCAGGGGATTCACCCCTCCACTTT
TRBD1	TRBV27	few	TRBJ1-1	CASGDSHREAFF	TGTGCCAGCGGGGACAGCCACCGAGAAGCTTTCTTT
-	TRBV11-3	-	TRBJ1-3	CASSSGLEGDGNTIYF	TGTGCCAGCAGCTCAGGATTAGAGGGCGACGGAAACACCATATATTTT
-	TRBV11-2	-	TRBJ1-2	CASSADFTRGGHGYTF	TGTGCCAGCAGCGCCGACTTTACCCGCGGGGGGCATGGCTACACCTTC
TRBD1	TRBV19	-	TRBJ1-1	CASTLQGIDTEAFF	TGTGCCAGTACCTTACAGGGGATCGACACTGAAGCTTTCTTT
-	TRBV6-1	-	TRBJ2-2	CASAQFPNTGELFF	TGTGCCAGCGCACAGTTCCCTAACACCGGGGAGCTGTTTTTT
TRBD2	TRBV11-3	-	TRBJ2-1	CASSLAGGGNEQFF	TGTGCCAGCAGCTTAGCGGGAGGTGGTAATGAGCAGTTCTTC
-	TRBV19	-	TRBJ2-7	CASSGSAEQYF	TGTGCCAGTAGTGGGAGCGCCGAGCAGTACTTC
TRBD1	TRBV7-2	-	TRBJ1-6	CASSLVRGGNSPLHF	TGTGCCAGCAGCTTAGTACGAGGGGGCAATTCACCCCTCCACTTT
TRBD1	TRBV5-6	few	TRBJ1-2	CASKPGGFDYGYTF	TGTGCCAGCAAACCAGGGGGGTTTGACTATGGCTACACCTTC
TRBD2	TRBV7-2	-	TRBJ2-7	CASSPRPGLDEQYF	TGTGCCAGCAGCCCCCGACCGGGACTAGACGAGCAGTACTTC